This T cell receptor (beta chain) emerged from a study of blood T cell repertoires in COVID-19. Study background: Samples taken during acute and convalescent COVID-19 were collected in the United States, Italy and Spain. From T cells, B-cell-depleted T cells, or PBMCs came the material, which was cDNA or gDNA.

This clone was found a few times. This CDR3 region has 14 residues. Trimming took 5 bases from V and 4 from J, leaving 14 bases between them. CDR1 is LNHDA, CDR2 SQIVND, per germline (reference sequence). In the original processing: Estimated nucleated cell counts came from reference gene primer amplification. The method was immunoSEQ multiplex PCR; TCRdb's version includes in-frame clones alone and lacks a portion of them. V, J and clone size reflect that table, while D and trimming were determined from the DNA. This sample has approximately 74,000 clones, with around nine tenths found just once. The source is a woman aged 55-70 years with acute or convalescent COVID-19. The rearrangement joins TRBV19 to TRBJ1-2; D is undetermined. Sequencing was carried out using peripheral blood. Here the CDR3 reads CASSPHVGSYGYTF. In DNA, the CDR3 is TGTGCCAGTAGTCCTCATGTGGGCAGCTATGGCTACACCTTC.